This TCR beta chain was recovered during a study of T-cell memory formation after mild COVID-19 (dated by TCRdb to the early 2020s). At the level of the whole study: Most TCR sequence clusters were specific to one of the two donors. In a couple of donors, T-cell clones that expanded and contracted after mild COVID-19 were tracked by sequencing TCRalpha and TCRbeta repertoires over time. Two young, previously healthy adult volunteers made up the cohort, one male and one female.

On this clonotype: Its antigen specificity is not known. The junction shows a germline mismatch at one end, possibly a read error.

The CDR1 and CDR2 encoded by the germline V gene are SGHTA and FQGNSA. From the cysteine up to the phenylalanine, the CDR3 has a length of 11 residues. Of all the DNA, just the CDR3 is kept, 33 bases in frame from base 1. Ficoll-Paque density gradient centrifugation was used to isolate PBMCs. Broad study findings and their caveats: Contracting CD4+ clones appeared mostly in the CM and EM memory subsets, whereas CD8+ clones were enriched in EMRA. Clones that contracted from day 15 to 85 showed balanced CD4/CD8 phenotypes, whereas a second wave of clones that expanded from day 15 to 37 leaned towards CD4+. Only two mild cases were covered in the study, and larger cohorts including severe cases with pre-infection samples were considered necessary. Some responding clones were detected in pre-infection memory, which suggested that pre-existing cross-reactive memory T cells had joined the SARS-CoV-2 response. SARS-CoV-2 specificity was not confirmed for the second-wave clones peaking on day 37.

The listed sequencing device is Illumina NovaSeq 6000. TCRalpha and TCRbeta cDNA libraries were built by 5'RACE with constant-segment primers, adding sample barcodes and unique molecular identifiers. Trizol reagent was used to extract RNA from every sample. Libraries were amplified in two PCR steps, with a second sample barcode and Illumina TruSeq adapters added in the second step. The libraries were sequenced on an Illumina NovaSeq using 2 x 150 bp paired-end reads. The original pipeline was this. Reads were demultiplexed and collapsed into UMI-guided consensus sequences with migec v1.2.7. Using mixcr v2.1.11, the UMI consensuses were aligned to TRA and TRB V and J templates and assembled into clonotypes. Expanded or contracted clonotypes were those called significant by both edgeR and NoisET, with noise models trained on biological replicates. For edgeR calls, the cutoffs were a false discovery rate-adjusted p below 0.01 and a log2 fold-change threshold of 1. As an exploratory analysis of dynamics, PCA with hierarchical clustering was applied to max-normalized trajectories of the 1000 most abundant clonotypes. Separately sequenced CD4+ and CD8+ repertoires were used to assign the CD4 or CD8 phenotype of responding clones. TCRdb cleaned the public reads at Q25 with fastp, built clones with MiXCR and kept in-frame beta chains. Each CDR3 protein gets just one entry, which takes the most common genes and DNA from the rows behind it. The authors' filters were not applied to this entry. The sample table holds some 82,000 distinct CDR3 sequences, of which roughly 12% were seen once. The top ten hold 41% of the sample.

Specimen: PBMCs or a T cell subset sorted from them (not recorded which). The sequence came from a man younger than 35 who had mild COVID-19 (a few samples of this study predate the infection). The sample titles of this study are shuffled in the database, so cell type and time point are left out; the donor was told from shared clones. Recombination joined TRBV7-2 with TRBJ2-1; the D region possibly corresponds to TRBD2 (6 bases align). The DNA reads TGTGCCAGCAGCCTAGGGCGCTCCGCGGGGTTC. Its protein product is CASSLGRSAGF. When the CDR3 is completed using the reference TRBV7-2 and TRBJ2-1 genes on either side, the full variable domain is GAGVSQSPSNKVTEKGKDVELRCDPISGHTALYWYRQSLGQGLEFLIYFQGNSAPDKSGLPSDRFSAERTGGSVSTLTIQRTQQEDSAVYLCASSLGRSAGFGPGTRLTVL.